This paragraph reports one T cell receptor (beta chain). The antigen remains unidentified. The germline gene is not matched at one end of the junction; a read error may be the cause. The data were taken from a study of T cell repertoires in cytomegalovirus infection. On the study more broadly: Both recently identified HLA-C-restricted and well-studied HLA-B-restricted CMV epitopes were used in the study. The public TCR beta signatures pointed to both CMV infection and matching HLA type.

Study outcomes and limitations: HLA-C-restricted, CMV-specific TCR beta clonotypes were dominant ex vivo. Carriers of CMV plus the relevant HLA were identified by cumulative public TCR beta family frequency.

Using its own MiXCR run on the reads, TCRdb lists one record per CDR3 protein. The sample records around 800,000 distinct CDR3 sequences, approximately 30% being singletons. The CDR3 sequence is 14 residues long. Germline V gene lookup returns CDR1 SGHVT and CDR2 SQSDAQ. This receptor was obtained from a human donor in good health (CMV status not recorded). Some clones in this sample may be carry-over from other donors' samples. This specimen was cultured CD8+ T cells from PBMCs, taken from culture after CMV antigen stimulation. The chain employs TRBV7-4 and TRBJ2-5, with D possibly TRBD1 on 7 matching bases. The CDR3 loop is CTSSQTRGDETQYF. The CDR3 bases are TGTACCAGCAGCCAAACCAGGGGGGATGAGACCCAGTACTTC.